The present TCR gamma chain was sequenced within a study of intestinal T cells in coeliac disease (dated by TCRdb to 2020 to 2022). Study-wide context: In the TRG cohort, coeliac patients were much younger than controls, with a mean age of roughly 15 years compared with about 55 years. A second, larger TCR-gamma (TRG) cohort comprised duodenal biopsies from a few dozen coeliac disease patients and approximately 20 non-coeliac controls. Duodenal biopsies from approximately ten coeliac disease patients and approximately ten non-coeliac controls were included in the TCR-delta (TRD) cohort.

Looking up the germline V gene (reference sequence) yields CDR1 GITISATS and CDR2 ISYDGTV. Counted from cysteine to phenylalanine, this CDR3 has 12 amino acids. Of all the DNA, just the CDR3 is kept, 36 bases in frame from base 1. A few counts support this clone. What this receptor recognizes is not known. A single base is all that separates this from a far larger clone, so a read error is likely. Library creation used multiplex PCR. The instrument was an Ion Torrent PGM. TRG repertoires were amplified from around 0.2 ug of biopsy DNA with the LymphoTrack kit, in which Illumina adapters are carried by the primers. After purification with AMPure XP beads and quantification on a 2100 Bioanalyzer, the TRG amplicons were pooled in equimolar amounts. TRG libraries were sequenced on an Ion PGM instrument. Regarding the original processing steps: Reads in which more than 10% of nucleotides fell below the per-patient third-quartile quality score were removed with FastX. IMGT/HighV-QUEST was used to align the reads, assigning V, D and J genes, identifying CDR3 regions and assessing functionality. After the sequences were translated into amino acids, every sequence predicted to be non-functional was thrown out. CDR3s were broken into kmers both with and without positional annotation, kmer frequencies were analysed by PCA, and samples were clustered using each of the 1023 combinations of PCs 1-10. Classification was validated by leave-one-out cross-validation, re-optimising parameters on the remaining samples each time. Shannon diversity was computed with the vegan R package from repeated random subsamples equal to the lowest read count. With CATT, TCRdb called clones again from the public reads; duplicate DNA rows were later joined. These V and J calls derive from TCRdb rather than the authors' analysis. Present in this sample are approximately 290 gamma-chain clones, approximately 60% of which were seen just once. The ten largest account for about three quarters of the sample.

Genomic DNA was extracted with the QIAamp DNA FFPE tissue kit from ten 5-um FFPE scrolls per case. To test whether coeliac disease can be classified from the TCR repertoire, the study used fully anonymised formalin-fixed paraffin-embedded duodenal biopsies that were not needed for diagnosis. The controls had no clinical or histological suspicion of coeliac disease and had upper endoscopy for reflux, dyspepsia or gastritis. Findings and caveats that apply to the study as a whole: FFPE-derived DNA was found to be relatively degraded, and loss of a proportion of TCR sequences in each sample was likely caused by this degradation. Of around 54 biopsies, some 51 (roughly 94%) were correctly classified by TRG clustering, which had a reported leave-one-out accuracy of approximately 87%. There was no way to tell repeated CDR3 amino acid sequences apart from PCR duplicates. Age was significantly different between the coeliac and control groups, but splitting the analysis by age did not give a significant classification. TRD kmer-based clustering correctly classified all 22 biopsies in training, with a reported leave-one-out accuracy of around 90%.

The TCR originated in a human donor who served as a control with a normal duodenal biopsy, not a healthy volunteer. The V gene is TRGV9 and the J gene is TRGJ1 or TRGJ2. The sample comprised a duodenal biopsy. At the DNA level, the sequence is TGTGCCTTATGGGAGGTGGATTATAAGAAACTCTTT. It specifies CALWEVDYKKLF.